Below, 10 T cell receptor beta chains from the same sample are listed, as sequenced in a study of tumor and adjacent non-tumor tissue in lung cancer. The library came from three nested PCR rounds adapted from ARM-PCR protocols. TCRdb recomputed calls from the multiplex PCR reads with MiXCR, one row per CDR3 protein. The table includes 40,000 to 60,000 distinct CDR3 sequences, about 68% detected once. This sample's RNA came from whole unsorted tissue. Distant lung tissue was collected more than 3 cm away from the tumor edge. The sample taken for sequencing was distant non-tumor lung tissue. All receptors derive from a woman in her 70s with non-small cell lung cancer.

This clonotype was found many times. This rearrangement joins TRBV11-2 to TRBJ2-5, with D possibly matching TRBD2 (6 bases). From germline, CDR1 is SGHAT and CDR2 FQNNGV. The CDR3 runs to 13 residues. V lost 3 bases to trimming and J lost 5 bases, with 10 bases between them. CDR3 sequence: CASSFPGAETQYF. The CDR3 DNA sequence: TGTGCCAGCAGCTTCCCGGGAGCCGAGACCCAGTACTTC.

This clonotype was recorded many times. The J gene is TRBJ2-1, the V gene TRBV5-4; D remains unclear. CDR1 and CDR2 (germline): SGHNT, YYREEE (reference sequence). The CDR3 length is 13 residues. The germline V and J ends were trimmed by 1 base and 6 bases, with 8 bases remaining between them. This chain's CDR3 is CASSLFQSNEQFF. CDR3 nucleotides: TGTGCCAGCAGCTTGTTCCAGTCCAATGAGCAGTTCTTC.

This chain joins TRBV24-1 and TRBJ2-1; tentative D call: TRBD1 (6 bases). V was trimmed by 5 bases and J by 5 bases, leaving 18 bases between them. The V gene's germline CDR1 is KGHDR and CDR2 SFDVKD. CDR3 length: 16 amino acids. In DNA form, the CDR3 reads TGTGCCACCAGTGGGATCGGGACATTCTACAACAATGAGCAGTTCTTC. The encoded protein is CATSGIGTFYNNEQFF.

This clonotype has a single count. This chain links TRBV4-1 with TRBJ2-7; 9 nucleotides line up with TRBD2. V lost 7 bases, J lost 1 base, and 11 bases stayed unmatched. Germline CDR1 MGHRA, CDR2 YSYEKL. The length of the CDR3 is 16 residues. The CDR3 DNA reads TGCGCCAGCAACCACATGTGGACTAGCGAATCCTACGAGCAGTACTTC. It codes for CASNHMWTSESYEQYF.

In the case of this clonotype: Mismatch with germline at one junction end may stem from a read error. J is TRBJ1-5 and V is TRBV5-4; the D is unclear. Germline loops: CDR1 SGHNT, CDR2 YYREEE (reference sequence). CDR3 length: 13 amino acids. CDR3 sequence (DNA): TGTGTCAGCAGGCCGGTTGAGAATCAGCCCCAGCTTTTT. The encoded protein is CVSRPVENQPQLF.

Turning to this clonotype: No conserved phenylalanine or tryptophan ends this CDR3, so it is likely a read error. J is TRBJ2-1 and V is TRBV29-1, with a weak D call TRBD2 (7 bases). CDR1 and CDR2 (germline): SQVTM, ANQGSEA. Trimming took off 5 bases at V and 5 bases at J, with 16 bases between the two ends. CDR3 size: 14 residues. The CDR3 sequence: CSVWDYKGDNEQFV. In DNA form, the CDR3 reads TGCAGCGTTTGGGACTACAAGGGGGACAATGAGCAGTTCGTC.

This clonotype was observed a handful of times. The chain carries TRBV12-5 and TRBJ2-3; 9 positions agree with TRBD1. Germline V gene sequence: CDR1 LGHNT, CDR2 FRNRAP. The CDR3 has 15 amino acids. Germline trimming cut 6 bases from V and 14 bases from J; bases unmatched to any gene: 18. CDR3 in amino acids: CASGAGTGTLDMLYF. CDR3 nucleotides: TGTGCTAGTGGAGCCGGGACAGGGACTTTAGATATGCTGTATTTT.

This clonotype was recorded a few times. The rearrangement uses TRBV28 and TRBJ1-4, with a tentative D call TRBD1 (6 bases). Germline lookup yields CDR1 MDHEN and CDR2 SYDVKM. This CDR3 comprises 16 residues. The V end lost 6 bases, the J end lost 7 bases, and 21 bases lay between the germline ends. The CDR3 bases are TGTGCCAGCAGCTCGTGGGACACCCAAATGGGTGAAAAACTGTTTTTT. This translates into CASSSWDTQMGEKLFF.

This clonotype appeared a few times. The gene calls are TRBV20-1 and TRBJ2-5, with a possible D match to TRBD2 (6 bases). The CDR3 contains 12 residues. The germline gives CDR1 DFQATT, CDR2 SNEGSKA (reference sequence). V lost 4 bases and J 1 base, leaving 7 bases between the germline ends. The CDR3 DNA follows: TGCAGTGCTATAGCGGTCCAAGAGACCCAGTACTTC. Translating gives CSAIAVQETQYF.

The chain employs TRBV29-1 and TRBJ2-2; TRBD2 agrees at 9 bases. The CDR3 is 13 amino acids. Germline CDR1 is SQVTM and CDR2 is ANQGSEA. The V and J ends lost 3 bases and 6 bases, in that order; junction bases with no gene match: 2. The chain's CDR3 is CSVDQRGAGELFF. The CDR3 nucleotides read TGCAGCGTTGACCAGCGGGGGGCCGGGGAGCTGTTTTTT.